These 10 T cell receptor beta chains came from one sample sequenced in a study of T cells in Graves' hyperthyroidism and ophthalmopathy. What was amplified from RNA transcripts were TCR beta CDR3 regions. The HTBI primer set was used in a first-round RT-PCR of the TCR CDR3. TCRdb passed the multiplex PCR reads through MiXCR, listing each CDR3 protein once. The sample consists of 350,000 to 450,000 distinct CDR3 sequences, approximately 15% of them appearing once. The specimen was blood. The receptors stem from an older woman with Graves' hyperthyroidism.

This clonotype was observed a handful of times. The chain links TRBV7-2 to TRBJ2-1; perhaps TRBD2 as D (5 bases). The CDR3 length is 15 residues. The V end was cut by 5 bases, the J end by 0 bases, with 11 bases between. Germline CDR1 and CDR2: SGHTA and FQGNSA. DNA for the CDR3: TGTGCCAGCAGCCAGCAGACTAACTCCTACAATGAGCAGTTCTTC. Protein sequence: CASSQQTNSYNEQFF.

This clonotype was seen many times. The chain is built from TRBV9 and TRBJ2-5; D perhaps matches TRBD2 (5 bases). Looked up from germline, CDR1 is SGDLS and CDR2 is YYNGEE. The CDR3 extends over 14 amino acids. The V gene lost 0 bases and the J gene lost 5 bases, with 11 bases spanning the gap. The CDR3 loop reads CASSVGVEEETQYF. CDR3 coding DNA: TGTGCCAGCAGCGTAGGGGTGGAGGAGGAGACCCAGTACTTC.

V usage is TRBV5-8 and J usage is TRBJ2-2, with D perhaps TRBD2 (5 bases). V dropped 4 bases and J dropped 7 bases, with 11 bases sitting between them. Germline V gives CDR1 SGHTS, CDR2 YDEGEE. This CDR3 region has 13 residues. CDR3 nucleotide sequence: TGTGCCAGCAGCGTCGGGGAGTACGGGGAGCTGTTTTTT. The encoded protein is CASSVGEYGELFF.

This clonotype was seen ten or more times. The chain combines TRBV18 with TRBJ2-3; D might be TRBD2 (7 bases). The V gene's germline CDR1 is KGHSH and CDR2 LQKENI. The V gene lost 3 bases and the J gene lost 9 bases, with 16 bases spanning the gap. The CDR3 loop spans 14 amino acids. The CDR3 loop reads CASSPAGVGGTQYF. The CDR3 bases are TGTGCCAGCTCACCGGCGGGGGTTGGGGGCACGCAGTATTTT.

This clonotype was counted at least ten times. Its ends do not fully match the called genes, so a read error is possible. The chain combines TRBV5-1 with TRBJ2-1; D gene unclear. The germline V gene has CDR1 SGHRS and CDR2 YFSETQ. The CDR3 covers 15 residues. CDR3 sequence (DNA): TGTGCCAGCAGCTTGGGTCAGAGCTCCTACAATGAGCAGTTCTTC. It encodes CASSLGQSSYNEQFF.

This clonotype was observed at least ten times. This chain connects TRBV11-1 to TRBJ2-3, with D possibly being TRBD2 (6 bases). The ends were cut back, 8 bases at V and 2 bases at J, with 17 bases in the middle. CDR1 and CDR2 from the germline V gene are SGHAT and FQDESV (reference sequence). The CDR3 sequence is 15 residues long. CDR3 in amino acids: CASSGRGGSTDTQYF. DNA of the CDR3: TGTGCCAGCTCCGGGCGGGGCGGATCCACAGATACGCAGTATTTT.

This clonotype was counted many times. The chain joins TRBV28 to TRBJ1-1; 9 bases are shared with TRBD1. This CDR3 is 15 amino acids long. Trimming at V came to 2 bases and at J to 4 bases, leaving 5 bases not matched to a gene. Germline CDR1 is MDHEN and CDR2 is SYDVKM. DNA for the CDR3: TGTGCCAGCAGTTTAGTAGCGGACAGGGGCACTGAAGCTTTCTTT. It translates to CASSLVADRGTEAFF.

This clonotype was seen repeatedly, ten times or more. The rearrangement links TRBV12-3 or TRBV12-4 to TRBJ2-1, with 7 bases lining up with TRBD2. Trimming took 9 bases from V and 4 from J; bases not matched to a gene: 9. The CDR3 contains 14 residues. The CDR3 sequence is CASSGGRGYNEQFF. The CDR3 DNA reads TGTGCCAGTTCCGGCGGGAGAGGTTACAATGAGCAGTTCTTC.

This clonotype was picked up a small number of times. The rearrangement links TRBV14 to TRBJ2-7; D gene unclear. V was cut by 4 bases and J by 6 bases, with 10 bases left in between. Germline V gene sequence: CDR1 SGHDN, CDR2 FVKESK. This CDR3 region has 12 residues. In nucleotides, the CDR3 is TGTGCCAGCAGCCCTATCTGGGGCGAGCAGTACTTC. Its translation is CASSPIWGEQYF.

V is TRBV20-1 and J is TRBJ2-1; TRBD2 aligns across 10 bases. V shed 5 bases, J shed 4 bases, and the junction held 11 bases outside the gene matches. The CDR3 covers 16 residues. CDR1 and CDR2 (germline): DFQATT, SNEGSKA (reference sequence). Here the CDR3 DNA reads TGCAGTGCTTACCAACTTAGCGGGAGGCAATACAATGAGCAGTTCTTC. It encodes CSAYQLSGRQYNEQFF.